The 3 T cell receptor beta chains below were found in one sample sequenced in a study of long-term antiretroviral therapy in people with HIV. Investigators performed immunoSEQ version v3.0 at survey level. Produced via immunoSEQ multiplex PCR; TCRdb's table is partial and in-frame only. This table holds about 33,000 clones, about 96% found once. The material sequenced was unsorted PBMCs, taken roughly 6.4 years after starting antiretroviral therapy. The receptors originated from a man younger than 45 with HIV.

The chain links TRBV2 to TRBJ1-1; tentative D call: TRBD1 (6 bases). This CDR3 has 14 residues. Between the trimmed V and J ends, which lost 5 bases and 1 base, there was a span of 11 bases. In germline, CDR1 is SNHLY, CDR2 FYNNEI. Here the CDR3 reads CASSRTQGNTEAFF. The CDR3, as DNA: TGTGCCAGCAGTCGAACACAGGGGAACACTGAAGCTTTCTTT.

V gene TRBV7-9 combines with J gene TRBJ1-2; D is unclear. The germline V gene has CDR1 SEHNR and CDR2 FQNEAQ (reference sequence). Trimming stripped 4 bases from V and 0 bases from J, with 21 bases between. CDR3 size: 18 residues. The CDR3 coding sequence is TGTGCCAGCAGCTCTTCCCCATGGGCAGACCAAGCTAACTATGGCTACACCTTC. Residues: CASSSSPWADQANYGYTF.

This chain uses TRBV4-3 with TRBJ2-7, with a possible D match to TRBD2 (5 bases). V lost 1 base and J 8 bases, leaving 30 bases between the germline ends. Germline V gives CDR1 LGHNA, CDR2 YSLEER. The CDR3 has 19 amino acids. CDR3 sequence (DNA): TGCGCCAGCAGCCAAGGGGCCGCAGGCAGCGGTAAAACCCCCCTCCAGCAGTACTTC. It translates to CASSQGAAGSGKTPLQQYF.